A selection of T cell receptor beta chains follows, all from one sample in a study of T cell repertoires in cytomegalovirus infection. A single record per CDR3 protein comes from TCRdb applying MiXCR to the reads. The sample shows about 190,000 distinct CDR3 sequences, nearly 9.5% of them seen only once. Source material: PBMCs. All receptors come from a human donor in good health (CMV status not recorded). Some clones in this sample may be carry-over from other donors' samples. Each CDR3 is given with its conserved first and last residue. A D gene is named only where the DNA matches it firmly. Where a row states a size, it is once, few, many or the class of an expanded clone; other rows omit it.

NA	TRBV12-3/TRBV12-4	TRBJ2-3	NA	TGTGCCAGCAGCCCCAGGGAGGGGGCAAGAGATACGCAGTATTTT	CASSPREGARDTQYF
NA	TRBV20-1	TRBJ2-5	NA	TGCAGTGCTAGAGATGGGGGAAGGTTCCAAGAGACCCAGTACTTC	CSARDGGRFQETQYF
NA	TRBV27	TRBJ2-3	few	TGTGCCAGCTCGATGGGTAGCGGCAACACAGATACGCAGTATTTT	CASSMGSGNTDTQYF
NA	TRBV29-1	TRBJ2-7	NA	TGCAGCGTCTCGGGGGGAACAGGGAGGTACGAGCAGTACTTC	CSVSGGTGRYEQYF
NA	TRBV28	TRBJ1-5	many	TGTGCCAGCAGTTTATTAGGGGGTAACAATCAGCCCCAGCATTTT	CASSLLGGNNQPQHF
TRBD2	TRBV2	TRBJ2-7	NA	TGTGCCAGCAGTGATAGGACTAGGACCTACGAGCAGTACTTC	CASSDRTRTYEQYF
TRBD2	TRBV27	TRBJ2-6	few	TGTGCCAGCTCCCATAGCGGGAGCTCTGGGGCCAACGTCCTGACTTTC	CASSHSGSSGANVLTF
TRBD2	TRBV7-6	TRBJ2-7	many	TGTGCCAGCAGCCTAGAAGTTAGGGCTAGCGGGAGGGCCGGTGGCCACGAGCAGTACTTC	CASSLEVRASGRAGGHEQYF
TRBD1	TRBV28	TRBJ2-7	many	TGTGCCAGCAGTTTTGGGGGGACAGGGGCCTACGAGCAGTACTTC	CASSFGGTGAYEQYF
NA	TRBV11-2	TRBJ1-1	many	TGTGCCAGCAGCAGGGACGGGTTTGACACTGAAGCTTTCTTT	CASSRDGFDTEAFF
NA	TRBV20-1	TRBJ1-1	few	TGCAGTGCTAGTCTCGGAGTGACTGAAGCTTTCTTT	CSASLGVTEAFF
NA	TRBV12-3/TRBV12-4	TRBJ2-7	many	TGTGCCAGCAGTTTAGACGGGGACTCCTACGAGCAGTACTTC	CASSLDGDSYEQYF
NA	TRBV14	TRBJ2-7	few	TGTGCCAGCAGCCGTGGGACGGTAGGCTACGAGCAGTACTTC	CASSRGTVGYEQYF
NA	TRBV11-2	TRBJ1-3	many	TGTGCCAGCAACGGCGTTCCTGGAAACACCATATATTTT	CASNGVPGNTIYF
TRBD2	TRBV6-5	TRBJ2-2	NA	TGTGCCAGCAGTCGACTAGCGGCCGGGGAGCTGTTTTTT	CASSRLAAGELFF
NA	TRBV2	TRBJ1-5	NA	TGTGCCAGCAGGGGGGACGCCAATCAGCCCCAGCATTTT	CASRGDANQPQHF
NA	TRBV10-3	TRBJ1-2	NA	TGTGCCATCAGTGACAACTATGGCTACACCTTC	CAISDNYGYTF
NA	TRBV6-2/TRBV6-3	TRBJ1-1	NA	TGTGCCAGCAGTCCCCCCGACCGGGACACTGAAGCTTTCTTT	CASSPPDRDTEAFF
TRBD1	TRBV7-6	TRBJ2-6	NA	TGTGCCAGCAGCTTGGGGGGGGGACAGGGGTACTCTGGGGCCAACGTCCTGACTTTC	CASSLGGGQGYSGANVLTF
TRBD2	TRBV5-5	TRBJ2-3	few	TGTGCCAGCAGCAAGGGGACTAGCGGGCTAACAGATACGCAGTATTTT	CASSKGTSGLTDTQYF
NA	TRBV6-1	TRBJ1-3	many	TGTGCCAGCCGACCCCGGAGCGTCTCTGGAAACACCATATATTTT	CASRPRSVSGNTIYF
NA	TRBV27	TRBJ1-2	NA	TGTGCCAGCAGTTTTCGGGATCGTTATGGCTACACCTTC	CASSFRDRYGYTF
NA	TRBV5-1	TRBJ2-1	many	TGCGCCAGCAGCTTAATCTTGGACAGCTCATCCTCCTACAATGAGCAGTTCTTC	CASSLILDSSSSYNEQFF
NA	TRBV7-6	TRBJ2-2	few	TGTGCCAGCAGCTTAGTCTCGGGGACCGGGGAGCTGTTTTTT	CASSLVSGTGELFF
NA	TRBV15	TRBJ1-2	NA	TGTGCCACCAGCAGAGACAGGGAGAACTACTATGGCTACACCTTC	CATSRDRENYYGYTF
NA	TRBV6-2/TRBV6-3	TRBJ1-1	many	TGTGCCAGCACCTCCCATTCCGGGACGGTGAACACTGAAGCTTTCTTT	CASTSHSGTVNTEAFF
TRBD1	TRBV7-2	TRBJ2-7	few	TGTGCCAGCAGCTCCACCGTCTCGATTTCCGGGACAGGGAGCGAGCAGTACTTC	CASSSTVSISGTGSEQYF
TRBD1	TRBV28	TRBJ1-2	many	TGTGCCAGCAGGGAAAACAGGGGTCCTAACTATGGCTACACCTTC	CASRENRGPNYGYTF
NA	TRBV27	TRBJ1-2	NA	TGTGCCAGCAGTCGAGGCAGGGCCTATGGCTACACCTTC	CASSRGRAYGYTF
NA	TRBV4-1	TRBJ1-2	NA	TGCGCCAGCAGCCAAGATATCGGGGGGCAAGGCTACACCTTC	CASSQDIGGQGYTF
NA	TRBV7-2	TRBJ2-1	many	TGTGCCAGCAGCTTAATCGATGAGCAGTTCTTC	CASSLIDEQFF
NA	TRBV24-1	TRBJ1-2	NA	TGTGCCACCAGTGATTTTCAGGGTGGCGGCTACACCTTC	CATSDFQGGGYTF
NA	TRBV7-9	TRBJ1-1	many	TGTGCCAGCCGCACAGGGATCATGAACACTGAAGCTTTCTTT	CASRTGIMNTEAFF
NA	TRBV7-8	TRBJ2-3	NA	TGTGCCAGCAGCGCACAGGGTGTGTCCACAGATACGCAGTATTTT	CASSAQGVSTDTQYF
NA	TRBV25-1	TRBJ2-1	NA	TGTGCCAGCAGTGGTCGAACAGGGTTCCATGAGCAGTTCTTC	CASSGRTGFHEQFF
TRBD1	TRBV10-3	TRBJ2-7	few	TGTGCCATCAGTGGATCCCTGGGGACAGGGCCTAACGAGCAGTACTTC	CAISGSLGTGPNEQYF
NA	TRBV28	TRBJ1-1	NA	TGTGCCAGCAGTTGGGTCAACGGTGGAGCTTTCTTT	CASSWVNGGAFF
TRBD2	TRBV29-1	TRBJ2-1	few	TGCAGCGTTGGAGTTAGCGGGGGGGCCGGGGAGCAGTTCTTC	CSVGVSGGAGEQFF
NA	TRBV6-4	TRBJ2-3	NA	TGTGCCAGCAGTGAAGGAGGGGCGCCGAGAGATACGCAGTATTTT	CASSEGGAPRDTQYF
NA	TRBV7-2	TRBJ2-7	many	TGTGCCAGCAGCTTAGGTGTCAGCCCGCTCTTC	CASSLGVSPLF
NA	TRBV18	TRBJ1-4	NA	TGTGCCAGCTCACTCGCTTCCTTAGGACCTAATGAAAAACTGTTTTTT	CASSLASLGPNEKLFF
TRBD2	TRBV20-1	TRBJ2-2	few	TGCAGGGCCAACAAGCGGGAGACCGGGGAGCTGTTTTTT	CRANKRETGELFF